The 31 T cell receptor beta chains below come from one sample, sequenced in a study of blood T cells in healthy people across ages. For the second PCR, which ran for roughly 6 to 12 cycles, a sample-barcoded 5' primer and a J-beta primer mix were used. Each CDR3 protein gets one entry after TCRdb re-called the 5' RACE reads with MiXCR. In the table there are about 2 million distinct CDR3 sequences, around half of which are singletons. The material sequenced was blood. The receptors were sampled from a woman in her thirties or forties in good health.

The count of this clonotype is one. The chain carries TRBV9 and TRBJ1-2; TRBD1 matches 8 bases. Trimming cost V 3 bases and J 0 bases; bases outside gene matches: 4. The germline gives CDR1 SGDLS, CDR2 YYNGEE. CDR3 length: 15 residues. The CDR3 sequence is CASSATGESNYGYTF. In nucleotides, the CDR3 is TGTGCCAGCAGCGCGACAGGGGAATCTAACTATGGCTACACCTTC.

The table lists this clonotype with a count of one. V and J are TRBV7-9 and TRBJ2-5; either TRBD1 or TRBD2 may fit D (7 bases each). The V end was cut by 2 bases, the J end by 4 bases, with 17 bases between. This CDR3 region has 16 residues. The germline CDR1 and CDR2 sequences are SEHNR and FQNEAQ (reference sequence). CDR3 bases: TGTGCCAGCAGCTTACTGACAGGGAGGGAAAGAGAGACCCAGTACTTC. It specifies CASSLLTGRERETQYF.

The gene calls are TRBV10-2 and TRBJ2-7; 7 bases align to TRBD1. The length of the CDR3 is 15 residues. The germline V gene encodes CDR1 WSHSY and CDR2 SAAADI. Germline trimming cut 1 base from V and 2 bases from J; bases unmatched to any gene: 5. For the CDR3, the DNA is TGCGCCAGCAGTGAGTATGGGACAGCTCCCTACGAGCAGTACTTC. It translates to CASSEYGTAPYEQYF.

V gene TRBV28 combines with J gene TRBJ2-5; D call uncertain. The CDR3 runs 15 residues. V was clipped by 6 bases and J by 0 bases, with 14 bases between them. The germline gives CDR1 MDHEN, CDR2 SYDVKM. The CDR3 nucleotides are TGTGCCAGCAGCCTACAAGAAGCGTACCAAGAGACCCAGTACTTC. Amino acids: CASSLQEAYQETQYF.

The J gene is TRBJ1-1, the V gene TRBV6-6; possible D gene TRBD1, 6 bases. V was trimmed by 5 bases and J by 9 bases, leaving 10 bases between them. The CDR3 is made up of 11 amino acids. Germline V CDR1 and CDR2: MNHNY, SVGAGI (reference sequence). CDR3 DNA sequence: TGTGCCAGCAGTACAGGGACCCAAGCTTTCTTT. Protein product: CASSTGTQAFF.

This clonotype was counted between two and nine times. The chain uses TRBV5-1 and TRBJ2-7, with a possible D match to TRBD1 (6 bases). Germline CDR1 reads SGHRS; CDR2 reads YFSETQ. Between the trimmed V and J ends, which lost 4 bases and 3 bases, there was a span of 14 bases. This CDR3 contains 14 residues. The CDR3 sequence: CASSQPEQGYEQYF. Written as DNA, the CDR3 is TGCGCCAGCAGCCAACCGGAACAGGGCTACGAGCAGTACTTC. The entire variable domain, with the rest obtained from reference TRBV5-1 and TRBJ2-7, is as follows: KAGVTQTPRYLIKTRGQQVTLSCSPISGHRSVSWYQQTPGQGLQFLFEYFSETQRNKGNFPGRFSGRQFSNSRSEMNVSTLELGDSALYLCASSQPEQGYEQYFGPGTRLTVT.

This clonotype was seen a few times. The CDR3 sequence is CASSYSGGLAGETQYF. CDR3 in DNA: TGTGCCAGCAGTTACTCTGGGGGACTAGCGGGGGAGACCCAGTACTTC. V and J are TRBV6-5 and TRBJ2-5, with 13 nucleotides matching TRBD2. CDR1 MNHEY and CDR2 SVGAGI come from the germline V gene. V lost 0 bases and J lost 5; bases outside the gene matches: 3. This CDR3 is built from 16 residues.

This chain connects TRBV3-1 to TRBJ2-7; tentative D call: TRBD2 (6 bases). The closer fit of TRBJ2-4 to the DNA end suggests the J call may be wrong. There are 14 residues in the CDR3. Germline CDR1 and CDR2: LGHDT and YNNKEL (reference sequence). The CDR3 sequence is CASSHRAPGDIQYF. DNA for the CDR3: TGTGCCAGCAGCCACCGGGCGCCGGGGGACATTCAGTACTTC.

This CDR3 reads CAISESGQGAYEQYF. CDR3 coding DNA: TGTGCCATCAGTGAGTCGGGACAGGGTGCCTACGAGCAGTACTTC. The J gene is TRBJ2-7, the V gene TRBV10-3, with 9 positions matching TRBD1. J was trimmed by 2 bases and V by 0 bases; bases with no gene match: 2. From germline, CDR1 is ENHRY and CDR2 SYGVKD. The CDR3 runs 15 residues.

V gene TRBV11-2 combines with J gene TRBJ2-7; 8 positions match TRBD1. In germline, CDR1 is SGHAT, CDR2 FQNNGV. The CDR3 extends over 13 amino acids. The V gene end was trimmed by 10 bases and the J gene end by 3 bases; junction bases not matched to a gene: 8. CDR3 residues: CAISRDRYYEQYF. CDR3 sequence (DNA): TGTGCCATCTCAAGGGACAGGTACTACGAGCAGTACTTC.

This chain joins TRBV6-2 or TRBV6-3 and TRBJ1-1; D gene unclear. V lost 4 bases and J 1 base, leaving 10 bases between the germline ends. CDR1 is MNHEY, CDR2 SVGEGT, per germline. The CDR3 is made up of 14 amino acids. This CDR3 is CASSLYTENTEAFF. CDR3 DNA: TGTGCCAGCAGTTTGTACACAGAGAACACTGAAGCTTTCTTT.

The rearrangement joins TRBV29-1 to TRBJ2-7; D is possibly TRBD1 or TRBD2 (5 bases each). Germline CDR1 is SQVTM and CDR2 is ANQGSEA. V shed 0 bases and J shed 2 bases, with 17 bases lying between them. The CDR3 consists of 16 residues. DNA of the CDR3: TGCAGCGTTGAAGATCTGGGGACGGTGAGCCCCTACGAGCAGTACTTC. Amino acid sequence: CSVEDLGTVSPYEQYF.

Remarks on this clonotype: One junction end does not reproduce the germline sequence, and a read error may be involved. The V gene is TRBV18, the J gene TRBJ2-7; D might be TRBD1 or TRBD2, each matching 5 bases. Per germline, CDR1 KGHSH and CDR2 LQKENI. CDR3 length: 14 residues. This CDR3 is CASSLGTPNYVQYF. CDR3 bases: TGTGCCAGCTCACTCGGGACGCCCAACTACGTGCAGTACTTC.

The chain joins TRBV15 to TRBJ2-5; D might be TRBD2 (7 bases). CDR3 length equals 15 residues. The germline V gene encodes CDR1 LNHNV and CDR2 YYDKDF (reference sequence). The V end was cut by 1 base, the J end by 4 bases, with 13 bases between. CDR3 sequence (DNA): TGTGCCACCAGCAGAGTCGGGGGGCTCTTAGAGACCCAGTACTTC. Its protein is CATSRVGGLLETQYF.

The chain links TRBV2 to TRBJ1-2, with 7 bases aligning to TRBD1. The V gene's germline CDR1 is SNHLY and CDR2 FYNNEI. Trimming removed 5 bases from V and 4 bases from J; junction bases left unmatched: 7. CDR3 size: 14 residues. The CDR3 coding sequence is TGTGCCAGCAGTTTCGGACAGGTGTTCTATGGCTACACCTTC. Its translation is CASSFGQVFYGYTF.

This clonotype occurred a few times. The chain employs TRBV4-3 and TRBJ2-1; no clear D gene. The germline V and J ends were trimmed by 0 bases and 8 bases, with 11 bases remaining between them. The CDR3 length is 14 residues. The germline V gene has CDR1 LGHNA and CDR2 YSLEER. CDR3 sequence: CASSQDLGSHEQFF. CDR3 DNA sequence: TGCGCCAGCAGCCAAGATCTAGGGTCTCATGAGCAGTTCTTC.

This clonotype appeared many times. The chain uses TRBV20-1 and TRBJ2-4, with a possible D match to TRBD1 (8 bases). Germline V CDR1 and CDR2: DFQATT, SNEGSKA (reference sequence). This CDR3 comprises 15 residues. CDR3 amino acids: CRAEDREGPRNIQYF. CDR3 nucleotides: TGCAGAGCCGAGGACAGGGAGGGACCCCGAAACATTCAGTACTTC.

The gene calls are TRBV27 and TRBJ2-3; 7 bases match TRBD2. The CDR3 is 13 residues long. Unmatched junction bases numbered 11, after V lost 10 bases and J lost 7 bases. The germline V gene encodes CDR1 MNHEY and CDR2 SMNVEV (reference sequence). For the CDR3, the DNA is TGTGCCACCGGGAAGCGGACTAGTTATACGCAGTATTTT. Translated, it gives CATGKRTSYTQYF.

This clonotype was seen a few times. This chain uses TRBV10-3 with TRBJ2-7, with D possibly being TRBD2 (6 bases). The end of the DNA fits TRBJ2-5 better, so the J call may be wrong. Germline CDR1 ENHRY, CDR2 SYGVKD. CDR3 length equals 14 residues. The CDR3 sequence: CAISETGLAETQYF. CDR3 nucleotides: TGTGCCATCAGTGAGACGGGACTTGCGGAGACCCAGTACTTC.

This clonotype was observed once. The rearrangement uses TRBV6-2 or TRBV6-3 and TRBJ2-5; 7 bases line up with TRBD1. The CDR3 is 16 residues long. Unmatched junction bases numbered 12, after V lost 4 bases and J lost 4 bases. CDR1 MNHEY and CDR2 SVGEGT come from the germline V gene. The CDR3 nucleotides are TGTGCCAGCAGTTCGAATTACAGGGGCGCCACAGAGACCCAGTACTTC. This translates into CASSSNYRGATETQYF.

CDR3 sequence: CASSLGRQGASETQYF. In DNA, the CDR3 is TGTGCCAGCAGCTTAGGGAGACAGGGGGCATCGGAGACCCAGTACTTC. The rearrangement links TRBV13 to TRBJ2-5, with 10 nucleotides matching TRBD1. This CDR3 has 16 residues. Germline V gene data show CDR1 as PRHDT and CDR2 as FYEKMQ (reference sequence). V lost 0 bases and J lost 5; bases outside the gene matches: 6. Full variable domain (missing parts from reference TRBV13 and TRBJ2-5): AAGVIQSPRHLIKEKRETATLKCYPIPRHDTVYWYQQGPGQDPQFLISFYEKMQSDKGSIPDRFSAQQFSDYHSELNMSSLELGDSALYFCASSLGRQGASETQYFGPGTRLLVL.

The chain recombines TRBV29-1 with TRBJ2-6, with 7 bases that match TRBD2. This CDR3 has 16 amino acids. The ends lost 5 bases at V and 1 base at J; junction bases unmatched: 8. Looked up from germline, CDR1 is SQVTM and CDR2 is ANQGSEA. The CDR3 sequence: CSVPREDHSGANVLTF. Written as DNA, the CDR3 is TGCAGCGTTCCCCGGGAGGACCATTCTGGGGCCAACGTCCTGACTTTC.

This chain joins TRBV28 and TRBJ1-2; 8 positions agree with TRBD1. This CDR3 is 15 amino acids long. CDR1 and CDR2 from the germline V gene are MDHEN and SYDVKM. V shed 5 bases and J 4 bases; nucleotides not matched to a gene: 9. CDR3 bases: TGTGCCAGCAGTCCGCAACGTACAGGGGGCTATGGCTACACCTTC. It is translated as CASSPQRTGGYGYTF.

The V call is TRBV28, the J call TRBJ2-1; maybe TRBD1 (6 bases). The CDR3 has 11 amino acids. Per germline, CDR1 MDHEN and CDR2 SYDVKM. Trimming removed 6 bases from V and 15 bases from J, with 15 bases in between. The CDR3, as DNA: TGTGCCAGCAGACTACAGGGTATCTCGTTCTTC. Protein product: CASRLQGISFF.

CDR3 nucleotide sequence: TGCGCCAGCAGTGCGTCGGACACCTACGAGCAGTACTTC. Translated: CASSASDTYEQYF. J is TRBJ2-7 and V is TRBV10-1; D may be TRBD1 (5 bases). Looked up from germline, CDR1 is WNHNN and CDR2 is SYGVQD (reference sequence). Deletions cut 4 bases from V and 2 bases from J, with 9 bases between. The CDR3 has 13 amino acids.

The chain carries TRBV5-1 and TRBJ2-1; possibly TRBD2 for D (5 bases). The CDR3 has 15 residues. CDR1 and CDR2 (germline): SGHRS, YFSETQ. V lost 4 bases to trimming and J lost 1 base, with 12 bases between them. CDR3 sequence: CASSVVGSSYNEQFF. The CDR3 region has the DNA TGCGCCAGCAGCGTTGTGGGGAGTTCCTACAATGAGCAGTTCTTC. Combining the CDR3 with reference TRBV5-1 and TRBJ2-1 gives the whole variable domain KAGVTQTPRYLIKTRGQQVTLSCSPISGHRSVSWYQQTPGQGLQFLFEYFSETQRNKGNFPGRFSGRQFSNSRSEMNVSTLELGDSALYLCASSVVGSSYNEQFFGPGTRLTVL.

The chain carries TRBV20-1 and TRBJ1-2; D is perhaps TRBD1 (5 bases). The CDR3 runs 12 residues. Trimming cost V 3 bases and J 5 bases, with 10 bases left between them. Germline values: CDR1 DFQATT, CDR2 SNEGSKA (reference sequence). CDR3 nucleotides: TGCAGTGCTAGTAGGGCAGGGTATGGCTACACCTTC. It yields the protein CSASRAGYGYTF.

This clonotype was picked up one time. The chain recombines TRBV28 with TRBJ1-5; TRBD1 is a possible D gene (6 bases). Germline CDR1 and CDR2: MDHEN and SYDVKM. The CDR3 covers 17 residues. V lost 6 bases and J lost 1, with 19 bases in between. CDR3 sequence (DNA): TGTGCCAGCAGGGGCTCCACAGGGCTTTGGAGCAATCAGCCCCAGCATTTT. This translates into CASRGSTGLWSNQPQHF. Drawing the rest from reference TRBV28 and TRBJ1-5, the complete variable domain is DVKVTQSSRYLVKRTGEKVFLECVQDMDHENMFWYRQDPGLGLRLIYFSYDVKMKEKGDIPEGYSVSREKKERFSLILESASTNQTSMYLCASRGSTGLWSNQPQHFGDGTRLSIL.

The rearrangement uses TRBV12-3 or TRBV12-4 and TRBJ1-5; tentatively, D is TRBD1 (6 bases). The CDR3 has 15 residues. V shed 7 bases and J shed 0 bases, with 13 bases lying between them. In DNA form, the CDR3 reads TGTGCCAGCACCCCGGGGGGGCATAGCAATCAGCCCCAGCATTTT. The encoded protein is CASTPGGHSNQPQHF.

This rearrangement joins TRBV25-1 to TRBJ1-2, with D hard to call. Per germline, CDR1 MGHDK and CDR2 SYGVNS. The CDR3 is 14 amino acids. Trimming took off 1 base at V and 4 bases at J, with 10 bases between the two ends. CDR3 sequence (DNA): TGTGCCAGCAGTGAATTAGGTCAGGCCTATGGCTACACCTTC. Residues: CASSELGQAYGYTF.

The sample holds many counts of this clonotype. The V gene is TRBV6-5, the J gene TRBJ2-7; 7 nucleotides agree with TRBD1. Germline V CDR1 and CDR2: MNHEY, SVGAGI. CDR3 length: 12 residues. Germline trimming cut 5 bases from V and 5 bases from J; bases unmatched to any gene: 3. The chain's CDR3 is CASSGDSNEQYF. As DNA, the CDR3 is TGTGCCAGCAGTGGGGACAGCAACGAGCAGTACTTC.